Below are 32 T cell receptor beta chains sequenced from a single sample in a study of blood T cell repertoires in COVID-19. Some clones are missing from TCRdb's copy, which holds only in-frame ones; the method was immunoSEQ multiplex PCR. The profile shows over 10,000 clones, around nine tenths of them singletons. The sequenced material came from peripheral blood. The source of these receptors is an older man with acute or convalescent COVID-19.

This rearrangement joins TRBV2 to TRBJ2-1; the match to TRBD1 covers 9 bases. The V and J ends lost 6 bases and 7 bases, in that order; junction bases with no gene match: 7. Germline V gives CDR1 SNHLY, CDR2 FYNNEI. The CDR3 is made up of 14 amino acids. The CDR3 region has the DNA TGTGCCAGCAGGGCGGGACAGGGAATGAATGAGCAGTTCTTC. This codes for CASRAGQGMNEQFF.

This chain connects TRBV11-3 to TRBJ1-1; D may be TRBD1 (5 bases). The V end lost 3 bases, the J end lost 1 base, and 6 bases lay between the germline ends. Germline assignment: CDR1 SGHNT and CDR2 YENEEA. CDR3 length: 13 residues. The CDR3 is CASSFGQNTEAFF. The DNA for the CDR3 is TGTGCCAGCAGCTTTGGACAGAACACTGAAGCTTTCTTT.

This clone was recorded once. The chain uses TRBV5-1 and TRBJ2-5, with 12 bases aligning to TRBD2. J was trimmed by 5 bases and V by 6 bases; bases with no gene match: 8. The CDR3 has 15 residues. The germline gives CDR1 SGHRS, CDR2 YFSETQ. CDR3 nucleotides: TGCGCCAGCAACCCTAGCGGGAGGGCCTGGGAGACCCAGTACTTC. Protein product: CASNPSGRAWETQYF.

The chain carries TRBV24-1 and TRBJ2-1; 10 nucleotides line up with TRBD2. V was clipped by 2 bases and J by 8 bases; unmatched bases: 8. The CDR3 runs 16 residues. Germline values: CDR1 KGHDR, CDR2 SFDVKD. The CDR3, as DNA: TGTGCCACCAGTGATTCAGCGGGAGGGCCCTTCTATGAGCAGTTCTTC. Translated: CATSDSAGGPFYEQFF.

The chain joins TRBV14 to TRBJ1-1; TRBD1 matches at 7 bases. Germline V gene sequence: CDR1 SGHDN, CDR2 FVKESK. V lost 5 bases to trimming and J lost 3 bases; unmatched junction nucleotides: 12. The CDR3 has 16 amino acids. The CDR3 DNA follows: TGTGCCAGCAGCTCCCTAGGGGCCAGGGGGGACACTGAAGCTTTCTTT. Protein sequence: CASSSLGARGDTEAFF. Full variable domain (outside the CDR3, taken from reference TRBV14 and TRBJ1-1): EAGVTQFPSHSVIEKGQTVTLRCDPISGHDNLYWYRRVMGKEIKFLLHFVKESKQDESGMPNNRFLAERTGGTYSTLKVQPAELEDSGVYFCASSSLGARGDTEAFFGQGTRLTVV.

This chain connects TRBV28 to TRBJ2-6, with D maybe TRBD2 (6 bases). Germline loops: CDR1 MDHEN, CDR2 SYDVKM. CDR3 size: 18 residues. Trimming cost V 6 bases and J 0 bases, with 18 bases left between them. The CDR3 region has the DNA TGTGCCAGCAGCCGACTAGGAGACAAGAGCTCTGGGGCCAACGTCCTGACTTTC. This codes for CASSRLGDKSSGANVLTF.

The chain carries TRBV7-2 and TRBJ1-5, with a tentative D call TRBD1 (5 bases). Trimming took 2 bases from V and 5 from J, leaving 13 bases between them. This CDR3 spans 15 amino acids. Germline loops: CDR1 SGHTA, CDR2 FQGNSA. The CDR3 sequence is CASSLSAQGYQPQHF. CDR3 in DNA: TGTGCCAGCAGCTTATCGGCTCAGGGTTATCAGCCCCAGCATTTT.

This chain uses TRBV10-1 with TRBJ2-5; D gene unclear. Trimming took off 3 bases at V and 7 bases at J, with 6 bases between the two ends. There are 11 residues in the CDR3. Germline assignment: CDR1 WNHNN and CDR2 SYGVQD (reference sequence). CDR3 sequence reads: CASSDGLTQYF. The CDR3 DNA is TGCGCCAGCAGTGATGGCTTGACCCAGTACTTC.

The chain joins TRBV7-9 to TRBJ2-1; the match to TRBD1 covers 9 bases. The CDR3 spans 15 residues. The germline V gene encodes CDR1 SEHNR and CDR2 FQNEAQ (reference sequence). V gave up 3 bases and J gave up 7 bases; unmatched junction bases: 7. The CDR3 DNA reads TGTGCCAGCAGCTTCACGGGACAGGGACAGAATGAGCAGTTCTTC. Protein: CASSFTGQGQNEQFF.

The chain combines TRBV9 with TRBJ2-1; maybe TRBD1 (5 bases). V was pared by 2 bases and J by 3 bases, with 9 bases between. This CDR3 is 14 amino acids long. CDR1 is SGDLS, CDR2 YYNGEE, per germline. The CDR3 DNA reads TGTGCCAGCAGCGTCGAAGGGGACTACAATGAGCAGTTCTTC. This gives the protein CASSVEGDYNEQFF.

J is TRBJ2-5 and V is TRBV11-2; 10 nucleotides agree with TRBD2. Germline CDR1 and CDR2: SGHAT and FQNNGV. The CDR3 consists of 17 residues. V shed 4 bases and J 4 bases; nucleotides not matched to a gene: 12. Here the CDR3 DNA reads TGTGCCAGCAGCTCTCCATCTCTAGCGGGAGATGGAGAGACCCAGTACTTC. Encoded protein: CASSSPSLAGDGETQYF.

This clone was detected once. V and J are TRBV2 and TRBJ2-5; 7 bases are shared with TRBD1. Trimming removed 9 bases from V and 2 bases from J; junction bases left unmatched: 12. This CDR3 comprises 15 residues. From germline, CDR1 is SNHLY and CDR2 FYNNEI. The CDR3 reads CASCQNRGMQETQYF. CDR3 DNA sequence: TGTGCCAGTTGCCAAAACAGGGGAATGCAAGAGACCCAGTACTTC.

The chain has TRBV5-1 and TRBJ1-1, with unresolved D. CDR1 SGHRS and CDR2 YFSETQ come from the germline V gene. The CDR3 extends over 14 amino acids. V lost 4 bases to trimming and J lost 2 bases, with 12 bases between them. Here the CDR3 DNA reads TGCGCCAGCAGCGTTTTAACAGCTAACACTGAAGCTTTCTTT. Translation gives CASSVLTANTEAFF.

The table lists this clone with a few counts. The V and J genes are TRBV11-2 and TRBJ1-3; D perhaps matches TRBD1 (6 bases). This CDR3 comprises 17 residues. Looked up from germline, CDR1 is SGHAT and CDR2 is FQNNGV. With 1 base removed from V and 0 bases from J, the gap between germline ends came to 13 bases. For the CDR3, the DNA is TGTGCCAGCAGCTTAGTCTGGGGGGGCAGCTCTGGAAACACCATATATTTT. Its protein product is CASSLVWGGSSGNTIYF.

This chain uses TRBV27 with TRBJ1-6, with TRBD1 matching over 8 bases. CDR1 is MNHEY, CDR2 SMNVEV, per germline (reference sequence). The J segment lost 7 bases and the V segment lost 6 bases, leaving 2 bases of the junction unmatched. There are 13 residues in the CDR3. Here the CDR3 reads CASRDRANSPLHF. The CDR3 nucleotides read TGTGCCAGCAGGGACAGGGCCAATTCACCCCTCCACTTT.

This CDR3 is CASSRGQVQDTQYF. Written as DNA, the CDR3 is TGTGCCAGCAGCAGGGGACAGGTTCAAGATACGCAGTATTTT. This chain connects TRBV13 to TRBJ2-3; 8 nucleotides match TRBD1. Germline trimming cut 5 bases from V and 5 bases from J; bases unmatched to any gene: 6. The CDR3 sequence is 14 residues long. CDR1 PRHDT and CDR2 FYEKMQ come from the germline V gene (reference sequence).

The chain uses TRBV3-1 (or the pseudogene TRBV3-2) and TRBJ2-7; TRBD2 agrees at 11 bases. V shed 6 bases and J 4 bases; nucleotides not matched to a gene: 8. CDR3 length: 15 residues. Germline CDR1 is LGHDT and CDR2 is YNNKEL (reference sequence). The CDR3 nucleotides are TGTGCCAGCAGGCGTGGGACTAGCGGACTTTACGAGCAGTACTTC. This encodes CASRRGTSGLYEQYF.

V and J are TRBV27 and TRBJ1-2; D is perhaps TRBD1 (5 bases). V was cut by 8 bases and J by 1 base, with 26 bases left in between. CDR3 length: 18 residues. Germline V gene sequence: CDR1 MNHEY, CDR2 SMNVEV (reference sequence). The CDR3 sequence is CASWTGGGIREINYGYTF. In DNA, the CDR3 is TGTGCCAGCTGGACCGGGGGAGGGATACGCGAAATTAACTATGGCTACACCTTC.

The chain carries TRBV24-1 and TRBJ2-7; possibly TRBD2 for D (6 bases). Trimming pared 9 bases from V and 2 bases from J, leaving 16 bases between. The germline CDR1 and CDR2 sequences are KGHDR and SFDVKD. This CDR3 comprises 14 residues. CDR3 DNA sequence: TGTGCCACCCGAGGAGGGGATCCCCCCTACGAGCAGTACTTC. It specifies CATRGGDPPYEQYF.

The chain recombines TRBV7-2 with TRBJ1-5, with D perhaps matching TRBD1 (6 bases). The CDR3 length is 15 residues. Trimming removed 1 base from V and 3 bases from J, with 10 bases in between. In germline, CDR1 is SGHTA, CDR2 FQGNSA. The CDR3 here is CASSLVRGYNQPQHF. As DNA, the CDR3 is TGTGCCAGCAGCTTAGTGAGGGGGTACAATCAGCCCCAGCATTTT. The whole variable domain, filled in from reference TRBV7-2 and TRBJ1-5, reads GAGVSQSPSNKVTEKGKDVELRCDPISGHTALYWYRQSLGQGLEFLIYFQGNSAPDKSGLPSDRFSAERTGGSVSTLTIQRTQQEDSAVYLCASSLVRGYNQPQHFGDGTRLSIL.

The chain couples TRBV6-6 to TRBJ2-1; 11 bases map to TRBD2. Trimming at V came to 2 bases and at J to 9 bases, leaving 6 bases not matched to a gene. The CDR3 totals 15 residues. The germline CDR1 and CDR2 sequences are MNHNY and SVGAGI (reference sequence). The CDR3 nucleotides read TGTGCCAGCAGTTACCGGGCTAGCGGGAGGTCTGAGCAGTTCTTC. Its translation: CASSYRASGRSEQFF.

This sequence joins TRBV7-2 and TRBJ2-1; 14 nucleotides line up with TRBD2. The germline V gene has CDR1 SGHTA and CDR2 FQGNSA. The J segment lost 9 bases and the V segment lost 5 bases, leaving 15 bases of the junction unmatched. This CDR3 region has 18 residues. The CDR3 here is CASSPLPRLAGGRGEQFF. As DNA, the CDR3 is TGTGCCAGCAGCCCCTTACCCCGACTAGCGGGGGGGCGGGGTGAGCAGTTCTTC.

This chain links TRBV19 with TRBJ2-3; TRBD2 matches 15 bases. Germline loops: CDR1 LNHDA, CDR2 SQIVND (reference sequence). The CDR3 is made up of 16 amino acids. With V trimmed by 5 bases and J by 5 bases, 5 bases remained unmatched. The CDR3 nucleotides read TGTGCCAGTAGTTCCCGGGGACTAGCGGGAGGAGATACGCAGTATTTT. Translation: CASSSRGLAGGDTQYF.

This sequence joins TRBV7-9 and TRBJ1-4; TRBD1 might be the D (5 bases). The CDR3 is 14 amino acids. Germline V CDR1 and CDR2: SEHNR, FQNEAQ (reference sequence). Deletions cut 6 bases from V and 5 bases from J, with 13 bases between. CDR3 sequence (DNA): TGTGCCAGCAGTAACCAGGGCCACAATGAAAAACTGTTTTTT. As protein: CASSNQGHNEKLFF.

CDR3 nucleotides: TGTGCCTGGAGTCCCGGGACTAGCGTCGGGGAGACCCAGTACTTC. Protein sequence: CAWSPGTSVGETQYF. This chain uses TRBV30 with TRBJ2-5; 10 bases map to TRBD2. Germline V gene lookup returns CDR1 GTSNPN and CDR2 SVGIG (reference sequence). The trim removed 2 bases at V and 5 bases at J, leaving 8 bases unmatched. The CDR3 totals 15 residues.

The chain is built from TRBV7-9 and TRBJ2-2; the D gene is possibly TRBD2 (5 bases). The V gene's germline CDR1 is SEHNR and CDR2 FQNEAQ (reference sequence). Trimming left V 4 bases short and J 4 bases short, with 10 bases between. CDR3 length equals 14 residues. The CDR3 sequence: CASSSTTSTGELFF. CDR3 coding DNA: TGTGCCAGCAGCTCGACTACCTCCACCGGGGAGCTGTTTTTT.

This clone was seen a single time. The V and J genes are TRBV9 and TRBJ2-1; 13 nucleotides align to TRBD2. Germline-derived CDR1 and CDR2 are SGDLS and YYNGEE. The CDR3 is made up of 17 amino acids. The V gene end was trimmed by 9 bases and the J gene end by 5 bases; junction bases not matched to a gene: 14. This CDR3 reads CATPGTSGTAGHNEQFF. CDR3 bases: TGTGCCACCCCAGGGACTAGCGGGACGGCGGGCCACAATGAGCAGTTCTTC.

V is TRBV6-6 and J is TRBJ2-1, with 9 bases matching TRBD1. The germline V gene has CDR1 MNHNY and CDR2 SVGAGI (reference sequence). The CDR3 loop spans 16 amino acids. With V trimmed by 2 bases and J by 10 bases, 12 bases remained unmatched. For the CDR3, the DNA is TGTGCCAGCAGTTACGCCGGGACAGGGCCCGGGAGCGAGCAGTTCTTC. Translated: CASSYAGTGPGSEQFF.

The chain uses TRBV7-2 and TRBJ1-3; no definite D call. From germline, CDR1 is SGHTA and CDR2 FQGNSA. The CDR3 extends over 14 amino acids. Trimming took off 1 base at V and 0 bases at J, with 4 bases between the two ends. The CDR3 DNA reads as TGTGCCAGCAGCTTAGTAGCCTCTGGAAACACCATATATTTT. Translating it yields CASSLVASGNTIYF.

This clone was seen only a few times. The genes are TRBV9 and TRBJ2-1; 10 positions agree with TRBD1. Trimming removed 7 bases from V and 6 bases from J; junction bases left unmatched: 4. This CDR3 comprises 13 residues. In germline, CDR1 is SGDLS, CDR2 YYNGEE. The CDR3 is CASGRDRGNEQFF. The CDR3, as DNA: TGTGCCAGCGGCCGGGACAGGGGCAATGAGCAGTTCTTC. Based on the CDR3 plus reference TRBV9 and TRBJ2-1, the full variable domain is DSGVTQTPKHLITATGQRVTLRCSPRSGDLSVYWYQQSLDQGLQFLIQYYNGEERAKGNILERFSAQQFPDLHSELNLSSLELGDSALYFCASGRDRGNEQFFGPGTRLTVL.

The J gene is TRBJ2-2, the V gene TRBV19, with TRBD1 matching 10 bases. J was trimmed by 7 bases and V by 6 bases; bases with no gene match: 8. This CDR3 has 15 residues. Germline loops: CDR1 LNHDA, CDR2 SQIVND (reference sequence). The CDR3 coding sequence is TGTGCCAGTAGCCTGACAGGGGGCACGAGCGGGGAGCTGTTTTTT. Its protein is CASSLTGGTSGELFF.

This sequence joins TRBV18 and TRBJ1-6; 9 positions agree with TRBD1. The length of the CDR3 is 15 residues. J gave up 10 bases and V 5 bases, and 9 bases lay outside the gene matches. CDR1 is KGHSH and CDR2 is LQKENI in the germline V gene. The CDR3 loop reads CASSVRQGVNSPLHF. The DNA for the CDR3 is TGTGCCAGCTCAGTCAGACAGGGGGTTAACTCACCCCTCCACTTT.